The 12 T cell receptor beta chains given below trace back to one sample, sequenced in a study of PD-1 blockade in classical Hodgkin lymphoma. Brentuximab vedotin exposure varied, and every patient relapsed after autologous stem cell transplantation. Sequencing used immunoSEQ multiplex PCR; TCRdb keeps in-frame clones, though not all of them. The sample lists roughly 25,000 clones; roughly 80% were seen once. The sample here was peripheral blood mononuclear cells (PBMCs), taken at baseline. The receptors were sampled from a human donor with classical Hodgkin lymphoma.

This chain connects TRBV6-1 to TRBJ2-2; the match to TRBD2 covers 7 bases. The trim removed 6 bases at V and 0 bases at J, leaving 4 bases unmatched. Germline CDR1 reads MNHNS; CDR2 reads SASEGT. This CDR3 comprises 15 residues. For the CDR3, the DNA is TGTGCCAGCAGAATGGGACTACCGAACACCGGGGAGCTGTTTTTT. It encodes CASRMGLPNTGELFF.

The chain links TRBV6-1 to TRBJ2-1; the match to TRBD2 covers 9 bases. CDR3 size: 15 residues. Trimming cost V 6 bases and J 7 bases; bases outside gene matches: 10. In germline, CDR1 is MNHNS, CDR2 SASEGT. CDR3 region: CASRAGTSPLNEQFF. The CDR3 nucleotides are TGTGCCAGCAGGGCCGGGACTAGCCCTTTAAATGAGCAGTTCTTC.

The V and J genes are TRBV9 and TRBJ2-3; D gene ambiguous. This CDR3 spans 16 amino acids. Germline loops: CDR1 SGDLS, CDR2 YYNGEE. V lost 0 bases and J 0 bases, leaving 11 bases between the germline ends. The CDR3 nucleotides read TGTGCCAGCAGCGTAGGTGTCACTACTAGCACAGATACGCAGTATTTT. Its protein product is CASSVGVTTSTDTQYF.

This sequence joins TRBV7-2 and TRBJ1-2; 8 bases line up with TRBD1. The germline CDR1 and CDR2 sequences are SGHTA and FQGNSA. This CDR3 spans 15 amino acids. The V gene end was trimmed by 2 bases and the J gene end by 4 bases; junction bases not matched to a gene: 6. CDR3 DNA: TGTGCCAGCAGCTTACCAGGGGGCAATATCTATGGCTACACCTTC. Protein sequence: CASSLPGGNIYGYTF.

The rearrangement joins TRBV11-2 to TRBJ2-3; D is ambiguous. Germline V gene lookup returns CDR1 SGHAT and CDR2 FQNNGV. Trimming took off 2 bases at V and 4 bases at J, with 7 bases between the two ends. The CDR3 extends over 13 amino acids. Here the CDR3 reads CASSLQGADTQYF. CDR3 nucleotide sequence: TGTGCCAGCAGCTTACAAGGTGCAGATACGCAGTATTTT.

The rearrangement links TRBV5-1 to TRBJ1-6, with TRBD1 matching 7 bases. Germline CDR1 and CDR2: SGHRS and YFSETQ. V shed 4 bases, J shed 7 bases, and the junction held 14 bases outside the gene matches. This CDR3 is 17 amino acids long. In DNA form, the CDR3 reads TGCGCCAGCAGCCGCTGGGGGGGCGGACAGGTAAATTCACCCCTCCACTTT. Translation: CASSRWGGGQVNSPLHF.

This chain joins TRBV10-3 and TRBJ2-5; D might be TRBD1 or TRBD2, each matching 5 bases. This CDR3 has 12 amino acids. Per germline, CDR1 ENHRY and CDR2 SYGVKD. V was cut by 6 bases and J by 4 bases, with 9 bases left in between. This chain's CDR3 is CAIRGVGETQYF. CDR3 nucleotide sequence: TGTGCCATCAGGGGGGTTGGAGAGACCCAGTACTTC.

The chain joins TRBV11-2 to TRBJ1-4, with TRBD1 identical over 7 bases. The CDR3 is made up of 15 amino acids. In germline, CDR1 is SGHAT, CDR2 FQNNGV. Germline trimming cut 5 bases from V and 4 bases from J; bases unmatched to any gene: 7. The CDR3 region has the DNA TGTGCCAGCAGCCCTCCGGGACAGAGTAATGAAAAACTGTTTTTT. This sequence encodes CASSPPGQSNEKLFF.

This clone was recorded once. The chain couples TRBV9 to TRBJ1-1; possible D gene TRBD1, 5 bases. V lost 2 bases to trimming and J lost 4 bases, with 9 bases between them. The CDR3 length is 13 residues. Germline V gene lookup returns CDR1 SGDLS and CDR2 YYNGEE. Written as DNA, the CDR3 is TGTGCCAGCAGCGTCGGAGGGACCACTGAAGCTTTCTTT. It specifies CASSVGGTTEAFF. Full variable domain (remainder filled in from reference TRBV9 and TRBJ1-1): DSGVTQTPKHLITATGQRVTLRCSPRSGDLSVYWYQQSLDQGLQFLIQYYNGEERAKGNILERFSAQQFPDLHSELNLSSLELGDSALYFCASSVGGTTEAFFGQGTRLTVV.

This clone appeared a few times. The CDR3 coding sequence is TGTGCCAGCAGCACCACAAGACAGAACACTGAAGCTTTCTTT. Translating it yields CASSTTRQNTEAFF. The chain employs TRBV7-2 and TRBJ1-1; D unresolved. The CDR3 is 14 amino acids. The germline CDR1 and CDR2 sequences are SGHTA and FQGNSA. V was cut by 5 bases and J by 1 base, with 11 bases left in between. Drawing the rest from reference TRBV7-2 and TRBJ1-1, the complete variable domain is GAGVSQSPSNKVTEKGKDVELRCDPISGHTALYWYRQSLGQGLEFLIYFQGNSAPDKSGLPSDRFSAERTGGSVSTLTIQRTQQEDSAVYLCASSTTRQNTEAFFGQGTRLTVV.

The rearrangement joins TRBV4-3 to TRBJ2-7; 9 bases fit TRBD1. Germline V gene lookup returns CDR1 LGHNA and CDR2 YSLEER. The CDR3 is 15 amino acids. The V and J ends lost 0 bases and 6 bases, in that order; junction bases with no gene match: 6. CDR3 in amino acids: CASSQELNRGLEQYF. CDR3 bases: TGCGCCAGCAGCCAAGAGCTCAACAGGGGGCTCGAGCAGTACTTC.

The chain is built from TRBV19 and TRBJ2-3; TRBD1 might be the D (6 bases). The CDR3 totals 13 residues. Trimming removed 5 bases at V and 5 bases at J, with 11 bases between. Germline-derived CDR1 and CDR2 are LNHDA and SQIVND (reference sequence). The CDR3 reads CASSRPRGDTQYF. Here the CDR3 DNA reads TGTGCCAGTAGTCGGCCCAGGGGAGATACGCAGTATTTT.